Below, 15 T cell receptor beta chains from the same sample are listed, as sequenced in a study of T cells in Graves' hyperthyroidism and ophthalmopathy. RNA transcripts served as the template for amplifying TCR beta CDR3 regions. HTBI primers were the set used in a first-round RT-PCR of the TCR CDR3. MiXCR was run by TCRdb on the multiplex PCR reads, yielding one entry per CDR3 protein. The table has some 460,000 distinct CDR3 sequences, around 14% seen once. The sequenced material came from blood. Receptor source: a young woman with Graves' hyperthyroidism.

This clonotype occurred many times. The CDR3 DNA is TGTGCCAGCAGTCAGGGGGCTGAGAATTCACCCCTCCACTTT. Protein sequence: CASSQGAENSPLHF. This rearrangement joins TRBV6-1 to TRBJ1-6; 8 nucleotides align to TRBD1. This CDR3 region has 14 residues. V was pared by 5 bases and J by 7 bases, with 4 bases of the junction left unmatched. Per the germline V gene, CDR1 is MNHNS and CDR2 is SASEGT.

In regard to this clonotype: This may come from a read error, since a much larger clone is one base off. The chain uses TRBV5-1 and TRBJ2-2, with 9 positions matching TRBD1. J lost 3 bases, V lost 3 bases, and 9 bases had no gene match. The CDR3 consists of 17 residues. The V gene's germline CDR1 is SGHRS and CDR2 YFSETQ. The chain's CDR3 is CASSSPGTGHDTGELFF. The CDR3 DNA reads TGCGCCAGCAGCTCACCCGGGACAGGGCACGACACCGGGGAGCTGTTTTTT.

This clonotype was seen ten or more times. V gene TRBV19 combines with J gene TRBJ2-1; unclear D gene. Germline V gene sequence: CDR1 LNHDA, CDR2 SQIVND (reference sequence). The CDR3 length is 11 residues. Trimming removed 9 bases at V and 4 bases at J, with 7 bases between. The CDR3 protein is CASSVYNEQFF. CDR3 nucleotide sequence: TGTGCCAGCAGTGTTTACAATGAGCAGTTCTTC.

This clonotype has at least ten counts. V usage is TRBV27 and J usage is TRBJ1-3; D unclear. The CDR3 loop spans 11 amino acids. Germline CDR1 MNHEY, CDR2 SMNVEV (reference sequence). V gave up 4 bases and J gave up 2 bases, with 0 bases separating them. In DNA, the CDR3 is TGTGCCAGCAGTTCTGGAAACACCATATATTTT. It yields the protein CASSSGNTIYF.

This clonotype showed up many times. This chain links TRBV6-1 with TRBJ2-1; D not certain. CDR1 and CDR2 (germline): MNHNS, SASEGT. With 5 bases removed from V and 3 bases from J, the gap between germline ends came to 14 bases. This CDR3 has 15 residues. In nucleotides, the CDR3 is TGTGCCAGCAGTTCCTTAAGCCCGAGCTACAATGAGCAGTTCTTC. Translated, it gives CASSSLSPSYNEQFF.

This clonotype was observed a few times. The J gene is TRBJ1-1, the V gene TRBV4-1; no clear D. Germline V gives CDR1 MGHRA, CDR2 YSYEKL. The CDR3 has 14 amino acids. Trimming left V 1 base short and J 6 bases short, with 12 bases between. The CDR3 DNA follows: TGCGCCAGCAGCCAAGGGGGTCCCCAGGCTGAAGCTTTCTTT. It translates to CASSQGGPQAEAFF.

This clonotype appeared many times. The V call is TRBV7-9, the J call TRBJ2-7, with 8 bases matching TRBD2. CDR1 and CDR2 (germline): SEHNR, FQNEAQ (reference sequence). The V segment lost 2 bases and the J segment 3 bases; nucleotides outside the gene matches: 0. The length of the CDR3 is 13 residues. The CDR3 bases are TGTGCCAGCAGCTTAAGCGGGAGCTACGAGCAGTACTTC. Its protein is CASSLSGSYEQYF.

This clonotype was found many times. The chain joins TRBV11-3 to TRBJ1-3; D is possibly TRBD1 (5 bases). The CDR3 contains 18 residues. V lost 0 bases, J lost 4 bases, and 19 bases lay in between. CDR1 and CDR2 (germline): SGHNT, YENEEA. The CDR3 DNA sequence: TGTGCCAGCAGCTTAGATTCGGGGACGGACTGCGCCGGAAACACCATATATTTT. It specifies CASSLDSGTDCAGNTIYF.

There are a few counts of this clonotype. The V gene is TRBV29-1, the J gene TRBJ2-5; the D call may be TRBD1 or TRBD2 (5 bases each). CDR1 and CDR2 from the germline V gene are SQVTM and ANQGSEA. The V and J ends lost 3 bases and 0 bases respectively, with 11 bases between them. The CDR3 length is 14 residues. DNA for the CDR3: TGCAGCGTTGACGGGACGGTTTACCAAGAGACCCAGTACTTC. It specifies CSVDGTVYQETQYF. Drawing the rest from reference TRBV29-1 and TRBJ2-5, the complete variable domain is SAVISQKPSRDICQRGTSLTIQCQVDSQVTMMFWYRQQPGQSLTLIATANQGSEATYESGFVIDKFPISRPNLTFSTLTVSNMSPEDSSIYLCSVDGTVYQETQYFGPGTRLLVL.

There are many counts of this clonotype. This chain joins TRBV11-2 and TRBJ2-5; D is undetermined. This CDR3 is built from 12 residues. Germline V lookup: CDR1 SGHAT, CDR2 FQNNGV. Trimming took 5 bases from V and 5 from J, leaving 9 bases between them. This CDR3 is CASSPIRETQYF. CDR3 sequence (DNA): TGTGCCAGCAGCCCTATACGGGAGACCCAGTACTTC. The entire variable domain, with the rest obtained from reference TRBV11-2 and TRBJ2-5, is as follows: EAGVAQSPRYKIIEKRQSVAFWCNPISGHATLYWYQQILGQGPKLLIQFQNNGVVDDSQLPKDRFSAERLKGVDSTLKIQPAKLEDSAVYLCASSPIRETQYFGPGTRLLVL.

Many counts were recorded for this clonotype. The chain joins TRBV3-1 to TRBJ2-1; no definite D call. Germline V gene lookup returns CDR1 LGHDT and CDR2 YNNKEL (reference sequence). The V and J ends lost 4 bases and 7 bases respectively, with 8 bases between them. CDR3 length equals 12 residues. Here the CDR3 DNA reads TGTGCCAGCAGCCCCTATGGGAATGAGCAGTTCTTC. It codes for CASSPYGNEQFF.

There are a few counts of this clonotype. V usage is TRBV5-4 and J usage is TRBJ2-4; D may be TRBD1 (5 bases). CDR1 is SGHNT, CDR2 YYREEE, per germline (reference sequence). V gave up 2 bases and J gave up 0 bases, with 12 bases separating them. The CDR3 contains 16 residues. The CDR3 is CASSFTGSLAKNIQYF. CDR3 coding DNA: TGTGCCAGCAGCTTTACAGGTTCCTTAGCCAAAAACATTCAGTACTTC.

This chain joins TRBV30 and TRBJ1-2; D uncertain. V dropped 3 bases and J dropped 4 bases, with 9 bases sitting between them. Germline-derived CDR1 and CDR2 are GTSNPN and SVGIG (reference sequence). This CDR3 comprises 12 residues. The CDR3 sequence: CAWRGNSYGYTF. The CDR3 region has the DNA TGTGCCTGGAGGGGGAATTCCTATGGCTACACCTTC.

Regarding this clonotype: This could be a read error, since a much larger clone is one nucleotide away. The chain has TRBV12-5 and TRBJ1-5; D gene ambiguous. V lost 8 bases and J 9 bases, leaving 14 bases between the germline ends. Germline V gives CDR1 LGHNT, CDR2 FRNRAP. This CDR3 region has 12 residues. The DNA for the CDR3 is TGTGCTAGTCAGTCGGGGTATCGGCCCCAGCATTTT. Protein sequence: CASQSGYRPQHF.

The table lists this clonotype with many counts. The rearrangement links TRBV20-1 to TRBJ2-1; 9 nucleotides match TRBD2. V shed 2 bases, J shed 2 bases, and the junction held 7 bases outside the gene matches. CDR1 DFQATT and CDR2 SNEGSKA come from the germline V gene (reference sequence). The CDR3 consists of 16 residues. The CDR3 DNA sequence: TGCAGTGCTAGATCTACTAGCGGGCCCGCCTACAATGAGCAGTTCTTC. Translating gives CSARSTSGPAYNEQFF.